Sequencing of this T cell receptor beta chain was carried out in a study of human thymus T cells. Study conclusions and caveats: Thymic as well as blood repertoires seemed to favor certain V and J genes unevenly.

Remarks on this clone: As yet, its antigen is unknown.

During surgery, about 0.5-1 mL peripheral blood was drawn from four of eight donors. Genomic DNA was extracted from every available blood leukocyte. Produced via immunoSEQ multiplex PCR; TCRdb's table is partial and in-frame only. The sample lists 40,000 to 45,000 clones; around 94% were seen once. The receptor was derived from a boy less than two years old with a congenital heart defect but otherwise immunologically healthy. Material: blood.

This CDR3 reads CASGLAGEIDTQYF. In DNA form, the CDR3 reads TGCGCCAGCGGACTAGCGGGGGAAATAGATACGCAGTATTTT. The chain has TRBV5-1 and TRBJ2-3, with 13 positions matching TRBD2. The ends lost 7 bases at V and 5 bases at J; junction bases unmatched: 4. From germline, CDR1 is SGHRS and CDR2 YFSETQ. The length of the CDR3 is 14 residues.